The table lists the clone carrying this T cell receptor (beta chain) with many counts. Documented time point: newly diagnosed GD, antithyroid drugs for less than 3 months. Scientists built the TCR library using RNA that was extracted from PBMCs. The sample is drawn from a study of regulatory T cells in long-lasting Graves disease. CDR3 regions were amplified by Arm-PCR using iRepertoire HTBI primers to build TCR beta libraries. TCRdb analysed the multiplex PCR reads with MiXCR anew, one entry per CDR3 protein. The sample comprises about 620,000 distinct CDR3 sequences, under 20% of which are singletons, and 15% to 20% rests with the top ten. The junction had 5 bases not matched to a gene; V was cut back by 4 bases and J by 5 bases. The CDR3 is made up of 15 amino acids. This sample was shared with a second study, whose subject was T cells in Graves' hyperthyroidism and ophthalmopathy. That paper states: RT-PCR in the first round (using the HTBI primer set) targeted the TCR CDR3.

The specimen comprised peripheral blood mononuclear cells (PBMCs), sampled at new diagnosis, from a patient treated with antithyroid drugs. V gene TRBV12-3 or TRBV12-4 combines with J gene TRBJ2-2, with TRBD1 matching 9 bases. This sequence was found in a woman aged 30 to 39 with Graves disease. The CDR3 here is CASSSPGQGTGELFF. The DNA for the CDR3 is TGTGCCAGCAGTTCACCGGGACAGGGTACCGGGGAGCTGTTTTTT.